Detailed here is one T cell receptor (beta chain). This specimen comes from a study of OX40 agonist ivuxolimab in advanced cancers. Study at large: Intravenous ivuxolimab at 0.01 to 10 mg/kg was given to patients every 2 weeks. With a range of roughly 20 to 80, age averaged 60 years, and nearly 85% were male. Participants could have had prior anti-PD-1, anti-PD-L1 or anti-CTLA-4 therapy, and approximately 40% had some. Partial responses were recorded for three patients, including one with hepatocellular carcinoma and two with cutaneous melanoma.

Germline assignment: CDR1 SEHNR and CDR2 FQNEAQ (reference sequence). J lost 0 bases, V lost 5 bases, and 3 bases had no gene match. The CDR3 totals 15 residues. Profiled with immunoSEQ multiplex PCR; TCRdb holds only in-frame clones, not every one. The sample records around 50,000 clones, roughly 88% being singletons. Sequencing used CD4+ or CD8+ T cells sorted from blood, obtained in a trial of the OX40 agonist ivuxolimab. The chain combines TRBV7-9 with TRBJ2-7, with 11 bases aligning to TRBD1. This TCR derives from an adult with an advanced solid tumor such as melanoma, head and neck, liver or kidney cancer. The CDR3 DNA follows: TGTGCCAGCAGCCGAGGGACAGGGGGCTCCTACGAGCAGTACTTC. Translated: CASSRGTGGSYEQYF.